This TCR beta chain appears in the sequencing data of a study of early T cells in non-severe SARS-CoV-2 infection. Turning to the study itself: Bulk RNA taken from unsorted whole blood was sequenced, leaving chains unpaired.

This clonotype was observed at least ten times. Trimming cost V 1 base and J 14 bases, with 17 bases left between them. Germline CDR1 is LGHNA and CDR2 is YNFKEQ. The CDR3 spans 13 residues. Individual cDNA molecules received unique molecular identifiers. A single record per CDR3 protein comes from TCRdb applying MiXCR to the 5' RACE reads. The table lists tens of thousands of distinct CDR3 sequences, less than 5.5% of them singletons. V usage is TRBV4-2 and J usage is TRBJ2-5; either TRBD1 or TRBD2 may supply D (6 bases each). What was sequenced was whole blood. This TCR was recovered from an adult who was a healthcare worker with PCR-confirmed SARS-CoV-2 infection or an uninfected control (not recorded which). The CDR3 spells CASSQVGGDIRYF. CDR3 in DNA: TGTGCCAGCAGCCAAGTCGGCGGGGACATTCGATACTTC.